This TCR beta chain was profiled in a study of shared clonotypes between healthy human individuals. Findings and limits, study-wide: Sampling included only blood; tissue repertoires likely differ.

This clone was found once. The target antigen is unknown. CDR1 is GTSNPN, CDR2 SVGIG, per germline (reference sequence). V was pared by 2 bases and J by 0 bases, with 7 bases of the junction left unmatched. This CDR3 region has 17 residues. Original handling: ImmunoSEQ supplied junction-only sequences lacking quality scores, so filtering was different. Assay used: immunoSEQ multiplex PCR; TCRdb lists only in-frame clones, some missing. V and J calls and clone size are as listed in that table; D and trimming were resolved from the DNA. The data contain a few hundred thousand clones, roughly four fifths of them singletons.

The origin of this receptor is a woman aged 40 to 50 in good health. Some clones in this sample may be carry-over from other donors' samples. The V gene is TRBV30, the J gene TRBJ1-1; 12 positions match TRBD1. The specimen was PBMCs. The CDR3 loop is CAWSRRGTGGLNTEAFF. Here the CDR3 DNA reads TGTGCCTGGAGTCGAAGGGGGACAGGGGGCTTGAACACTGAAGCTTTCTTT.